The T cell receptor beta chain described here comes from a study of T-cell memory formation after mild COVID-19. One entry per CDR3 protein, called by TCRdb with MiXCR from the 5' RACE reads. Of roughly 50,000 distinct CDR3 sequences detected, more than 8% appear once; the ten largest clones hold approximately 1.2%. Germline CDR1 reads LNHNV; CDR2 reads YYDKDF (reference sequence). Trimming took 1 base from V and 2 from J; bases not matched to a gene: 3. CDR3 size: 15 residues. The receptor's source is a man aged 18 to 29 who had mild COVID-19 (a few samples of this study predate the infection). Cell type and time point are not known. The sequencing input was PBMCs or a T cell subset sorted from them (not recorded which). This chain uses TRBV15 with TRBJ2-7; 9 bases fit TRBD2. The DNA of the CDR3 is TGTGCCACCAGCAGAGGTAGCGGGGGAACCTACGAGCAGTACTTC. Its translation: CATSRGSGGTYEQYF.